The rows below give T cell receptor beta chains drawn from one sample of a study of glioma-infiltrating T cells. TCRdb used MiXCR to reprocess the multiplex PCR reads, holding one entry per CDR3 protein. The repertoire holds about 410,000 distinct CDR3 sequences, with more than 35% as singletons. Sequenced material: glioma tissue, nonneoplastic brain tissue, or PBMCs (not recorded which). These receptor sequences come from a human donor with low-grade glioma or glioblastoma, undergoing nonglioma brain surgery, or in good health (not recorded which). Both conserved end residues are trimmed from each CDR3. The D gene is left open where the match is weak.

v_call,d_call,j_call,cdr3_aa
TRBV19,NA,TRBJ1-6,ASSIVGDSPMPLH
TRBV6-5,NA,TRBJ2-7,ASINSKFWIHEQY
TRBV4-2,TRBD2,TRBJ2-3,ASSLRDYSDTQY
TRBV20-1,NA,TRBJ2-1,SARDPGQGIGQF
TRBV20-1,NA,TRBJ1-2,SGTGSIYGYT
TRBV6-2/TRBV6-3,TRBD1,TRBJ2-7,ASIGRDRVSRYEQY
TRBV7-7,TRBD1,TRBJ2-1,ASSSSRDRPYNEQF
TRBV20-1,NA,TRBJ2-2,SARKGSANTGELF
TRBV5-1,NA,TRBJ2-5,ASSVTAPRETQY
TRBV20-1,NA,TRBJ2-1,SARGDLRSSYNEQF
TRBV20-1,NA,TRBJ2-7,SAQLNPRVQPGLYEQY
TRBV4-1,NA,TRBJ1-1,ASSQGVGAF
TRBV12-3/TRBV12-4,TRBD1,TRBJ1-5,ASSYGGQGGQPQH
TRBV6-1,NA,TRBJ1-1,ASSDQGREAF
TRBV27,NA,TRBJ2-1,ASAKGDSRYEQF
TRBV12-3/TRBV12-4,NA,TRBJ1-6,ASSYRGDSPLH
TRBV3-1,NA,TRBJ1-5,ASSQDKVLQPQH
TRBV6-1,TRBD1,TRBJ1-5,ASTPARDSTYSNQPQH
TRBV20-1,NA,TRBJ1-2,SARDRGNYGYA
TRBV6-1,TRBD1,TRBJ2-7,ASRFGTGGDEQY
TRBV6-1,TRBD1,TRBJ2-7,ASIEVGGSDEQY
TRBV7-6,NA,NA,ASSFEPELAGGLTDTQH
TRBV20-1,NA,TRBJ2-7,SARGRTIYEQY
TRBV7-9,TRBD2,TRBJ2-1,ASSLVLAGVNEQF
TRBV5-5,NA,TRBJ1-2,ASSPLGGYT
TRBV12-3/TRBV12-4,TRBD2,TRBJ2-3,ASTLFREGPDTQY
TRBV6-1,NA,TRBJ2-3,ASSYWGPIGDTQY